This T cell receptor (beta chain) was recorded in a study of T cells in Graves' hyperthyroidism and ophthalmopathy. Study outcomes and limitations: Ophthalmopathy, which appeared later, was predicted by the model a median about 5.9 months before onset. A 13 V-J signature model discriminated ophthalmopathy versus stable hyperthyroidism.

Germline loops: CDR1 WSHSY, CDR2 SAAADI. Deletions cut 3 bases from V and 4 bases from J, with 12 bases between. This CDR3 has 14 amino acids. Uncontrolled infection, other autoimmune disease, pregnancy and lactation each barred patients from inclusion. To note about this clonotype: Its antigen remains unidentified.

The TCR beta CDR3 regions underwent amplification using RNA transcripts as the source. HTBI primers drove first-round RT-PCR of the TCR CDR3. TCRdb re-called the multiplex PCR reads with MiXCR, one entry per CDR3 protein. The sample contains roughly 570,000 distinct CDR3 sequences, 40% to 55% of which appear only once. The source is a young woman with Graves' hyperthyroidism. Sequenced material: peripheral blood or thyroid tissue (not recorded which). This chain joins TRBV10-2 and TRBJ1-1; no definite D call. The CDR3 DNA is TGCGCCAGCAGTGAAGGTAGTGCGGCCACTGAAGCTTTCTTT. Translating it yields CASSEGSAATEAFF.